The TCR beta chain described here comes from a study of blood T cell repertoires in COVID-19. Study information: Samples taken during acute and convalescent COVID-19 were collected in the United States, Italy and Spain.

Only in-frame clones appear in the TCRdb table, and some are missing; sequencing was by immunoSEQ multiplex PCR. The sample holds fewer than 300,000 clones, 80% to 95% seen once. The CDR3 is 16 residues long. The V gene end was trimmed by 3 bases and the J gene end by 3 bases; junction bases not matched to a gene: 6. Per the germline V gene, CDR1 is LNHDA and CDR2 is SQIVND (reference sequence). The sequence derives from a woman aged 30 to 39 with COVID-19, enrolled during active disease. This sequence joins TRBV19 and TRBJ2-5, with 11 bases lining up with TRBD2. Sequenced sample: peripheral blood. The CDR3 sequence: CASSMGPGLAEETQYF. Here the CDR3 DNA reads TGTGCCAGTAGTATGGGCCCGGGACTAGCGGAAGAGACCCAGTACTTC. The whole variable domain, remainder taken from reference TRBV19 and TRBJ2-5, is DGGITQSPKYLFRKEGQNVTLSCEQNLNHDAMYWYRQDPGQGLRLIYYSQIVNDFQKGDIAEGYSVSREKKESFPLTVTSAQKNPTAFYLCASSMGPGLAEETQYFGPGTRLLVL.